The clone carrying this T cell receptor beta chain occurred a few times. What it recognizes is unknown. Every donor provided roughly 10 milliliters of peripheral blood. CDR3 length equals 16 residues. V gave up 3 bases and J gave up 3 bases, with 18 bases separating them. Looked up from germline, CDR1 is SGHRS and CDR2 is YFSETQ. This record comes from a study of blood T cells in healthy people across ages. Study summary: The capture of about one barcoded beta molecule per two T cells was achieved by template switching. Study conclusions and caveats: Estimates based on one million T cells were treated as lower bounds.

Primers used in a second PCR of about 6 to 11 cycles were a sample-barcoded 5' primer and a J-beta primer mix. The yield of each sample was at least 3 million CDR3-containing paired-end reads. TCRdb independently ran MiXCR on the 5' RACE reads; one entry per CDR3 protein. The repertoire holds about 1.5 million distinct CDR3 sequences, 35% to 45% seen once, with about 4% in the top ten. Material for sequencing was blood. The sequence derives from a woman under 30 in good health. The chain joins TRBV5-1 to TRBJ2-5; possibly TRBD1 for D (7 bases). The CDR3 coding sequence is TGCGCCAGCAGCTCGGGAGACAGGGTTGGTAAAGAGACCCAGTACTTC. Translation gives CASSSGDRVGKETQYF.